These 27 T cell receptor beta chains share one sample of origin, sequenced in a study of T cells in Graves' hyperthyroidism and ophthalmopathy. Template material for amplifying TCR beta CDR3 regions consisted of RNA transcripts. An initial round of RT-PCR targeting the TCR CDR3 relied on the HTBI primer set. TCRdb passed the multiplex PCR reads through MiXCR, listing each CDR3 protein once. This table holds some 400,000 distinct CDR3 sequences, over 15% found once. The sample consisted of blood. The receptors originated from a woman aged 18-29 years with Graves' hyperthyroidism.

This clonotype was observed many times. The V gene is TRBV6-1, the J gene TRBJ2-7; 10 positions match TRBD1. V lost 6 bases, J lost 5 bases, and 7 bases stayed unmatched. The CDR3 spans 14 residues. CDR1 MNHNS and CDR2 SASEGT come from the germline V gene. The CDR3 sequence: CASSRDRGPNEQYF. The DNA of the CDR3 is TGTGCCAGCAGCCGGGACAGGGGACCCAACGAGCAGTACTTC.

This clonotype has ten or more counts. The chain recombines TRBV2 with TRBJ2-7; tentatively, D is TRBD2 (5 bases). Trimming removed 6 bases at V and 7 bases at J, with 19 bases between. Germline values: CDR1 SNHLY, CDR2 FYNNEI. The CDR3 sequence is 14 residues long. The CDR3 sequence: CASSEDWRVEEQYF. CDR3 sequence (DNA): TGTGCCAGCAGCGAGGACTGGAGAGTTGAAGAGCAGTACTTC.

This clonotype was detected a few times. Just one base apart from a much larger clone, this may be a read error. The V call is TRBV7-8, the J call TRBJ2-5; unclear D gene. CDR1 and CDR2 from the germline V gene are SGHVS and FQNEAQ. Trimming cost V 4 bases and J 5 bases, with 2 bases left between them. This CDR3 has 10 residues. The CDR3 nucleotides are TGTGCCAGCAGCTGGGAGACCCAGTACTTC. It translates to CASSWETQYF.

The chain recombines TRBV12-3 or TRBV12-4 with TRBJ1-1; D gene unclear. The CDR3 is made up of 13 amino acids. Between the trimmed V and J ends, which lost 7 bases and 5 bases, there was a span of 14 bases. The CDR3 nucleotides are TGTGCCAGCATCCTATCATGGGAGACTGAAGCTTTCTTT. This sequence encodes CASILSWETEAFF.

This clonotype was picked up many times. The chain has TRBV24-1 and TRBJ1-1; 8 bases fit TRBD1. Germline V gives CDR1 KGHDR, CDR2 SFDVKD. This CDR3 is 12 amino acids long. The J segment lost 11 bases and the V segment lost 3 bases, leaving 4 bases of the junction unmatched. CDR3 residues: CATSDPQGGAFF. In DNA form, the CDR3 reads TGTGCCACCAGTGATCCACAGGGGGGTGCTTTCTTT.

V usage is TRBV6-1 and J usage is TRBJ1-2; perhaps TRBD1 as D (5 bases). This CDR3 region has 16 residues. Germline loops: CDR1 MNHNS, CDR2 SASEGT. Trimming shortened V by 3 bases and J by 4 bases, and 18 bases separated the two germline ends. The chain's CDR3 is CASSETTDGAFYGYTF. CDR3 DNA: TGTGCCAGCAGTGAGACAACGGACGGGGCTTTCTATGGCTACACCTTC.

The V gene is TRBV12-3 or TRBV12-4, the J gene TRBJ2-2; D may be TRBD1 (6 bases). V was cut by 2 bases and J by 5 bases, with 9 bases left in between. This CDR3 contains 14 residues. For the CDR3, the DNA is TGTGCCAGCAGTTTACACAGGGTGACCGGGGAGCTGTTTTTT. It is translated as CASSLHRVTGELFF.

The chain uses TRBV20-1 and TRBJ2-2, with D possibly matching TRBD1 (5 bases). Germline V gene data show CDR1 as DFQATT and CDR2 as SNEGSKA (reference sequence). The V end lost 6 bases, the J end lost 1 base, and 18 bases lay between the germline ends. The CDR3 spans 16 residues. CDR3 sequence reads: CSASPRGRENTGELFF. The CDR3 bases are TGCAGTGCGAGCCCAAGGGGAAGGGAGAACACCGGGGAGCTGTTTTTT.

This clonotype appeared many times. The chain joins TRBV10-3 to TRBJ2-2, with 9 bases that match TRBD1. The length of the CDR3 is 15 residues. Germline V CDR1 and CDR2: ENHRY, SYGVKD. V lost 10 bases, J lost 2 bases, and 8 bases stayed unmatched. The CDR3 bases are TGTGCCACAACTCAAACAGGGGGCAACACCGGGGAGCTGTTTTTT. Encoded protein: CATTQTGGNTGELFF.

Remarks on this clonotype: With a much larger clone just one base away, this may be a read error. CDR3 sequence reads: CASRFGQELKAFF. The CDR3 bases are TGTGCCAGCAGATTTGGACAGGAACTAAAAGCTTTCTTT. The V gene is TRBV5-4, the J gene TRBJ1-1, with 7 bases fitting TRBD1. Germline CDR1 SGHNT, CDR2 YYREEE (reference sequence). The CDR3 spans 13 residues. V trimming: 5 bases; J trimming: 9 bases; junction bases outside the gene matches: 10.

This chain uses TRBV6-1 with TRBJ2-5, with TRBD1 matching 7 bases. V lost 6 bases and J lost 5; bases outside the gene matches: 9. The CDR3 length is 14 residues. CDR1 and CDR2 (germline): MNHNS, SASEGT. CDR3 in DNA: TGTGCCAGCAGGGGACAGCCCAAAGAGGAGACCCAGTACTTC. It yields the protein CASRGQPKEETQYF.

This clonotype has a count of ten or more. This chain links TRBV11-2 with TRBJ2-5; 8 bases are a match to TRBD1. The CDR3 covers 16 residues. Germline values: CDR1 SGHAT, CDR2 FQNNGV. With 3 bases clipped from V and 7 bases from J, the junction kept 13 bases outside the gene matches. CDR3 DNA sequence: TGTGCCAGCAGCTTTGATCCGGGCAGGGGGCGTGGGACCCAGTACTTC. As protein: CASSFDPGRGRGTQYF.

This clonotype was seen ten or more times. The chain carries TRBV2 and TRBJ1-5; D gene uncertain. CDR1 and CDR2 (germline): SNHLY, FYNNEI. The V and J ends lost 4 bases and 2 bases respectively, with 9 bases between them. The CDR3 spans 14 residues. Written as DNA, the CDR3 is TGTGCCAGCAGTGGCGTTGCGGGCAATCAGCCCCAGCATTTT. This gives the protein CASSGVAGNQPQHF.

This chain links TRBV6-1 with TRBJ1-5, with D perhaps matching TRBD1 (6 bases). Germline assignment: CDR1 MNHNS and CDR2 SASEGT. The V and J ends lost 1 base and 5 bases respectively, with 18 bases between them. The CDR3 contains 17 residues. The CDR3 is CASSEVAGGAGYQPQHF. CDR3 in DNA: TGTGCCAGCAGTGAAGTGGCGGGGGGCGCGGGTTATCAGCCCCAGCATTTT.

The gene calls are TRBV27 and TRBJ1-1; unclear D gene. In germline, CDR1 is MNHEY, CDR2 SMNVEV (reference sequence). CDR3 size: 14 residues. Trimming removed 5 bases from V and 4 bases from J, with 14 bases in between. The CDR3 here is CASSRQIGGTEAFF. The CDR3 DNA sequence: TGTGCCAGCAGTCGCCAGATCGGCGGCACTGAAGCTTTCTTT.

This clonotype came up a few times. Just one base apart from a much larger clone, this may be a read error. The J gene is TRBJ2-7, the V gene TRBV10-1; D remains unclear. Germline values: CDR1 WNHNN, CDR2 SYGVQD (reference sequence). CDR3 length equals 13 residues. V lost 4 bases and J 2 bases, leaving 9 bases between the germline ends. DNA of the CDR3: TGCGCCAGCAGTGCTTCGATCGCCTACGAGCAGTACTTC. Its translation is CASSASIAYEQYF.

This clonotype showed up just a few times. This chain links TRBV30 with TRBJ1-2; 9 nucleotides align to TRBD1. The V and J ends lost 8 bases and 6 bases, in that order; junction bases with no gene match: 7. This CDR3 comprises 12 residues. CDR1 GTSNPN and CDR2 SVGIG come from the germline V gene (reference sequence). The CDR3 region is CAEGTGMDGYTF. CDR3 sequence (DNA): TGTGCCGAAGGGACAGGGATGGATGGCTACACCTTC.

Many counts were recorded for this clonotype. This sequence joins TRBV28 and TRBJ2-4, with D possibly being TRBD2 (7 bases). With 7 bases removed from V and 2 bases from J, the gap between germline ends came to 15 bases. There are 15 residues in the CDR3. The germline gives CDR1 MDHEN, CDR2 SYDVKM. CDR3: CASKKGGRTKNIQYF. The CDR3 DNA is TGTGCCAGCAAAAAGGGGGGGCGAACCAAAAACATTCAGTACTTC. Variable domain in full (rest from reference TRBV28 and TRBJ2-4): DVKVTQSSRYLVKRTGEKVFLECVQDMDHENMFWYRQDPGLGLRLIYFSYDVKMKEKGDIPEGYSVSREKKERFSLILESASTNQTSMYLCASKKGGRTKNIQYFGAGTRLSVL.

This clonotype was seen many times. The genes are TRBV5-1 and TRBJ1-1; TRBD1 is a possible D gene (5 bases). CDR1 is SGHRS, CDR2 YFSETQ, per germline. The length of the CDR3 is 15 residues. The V and J ends lost 4 bases and 1 base respectively, with 14 bases between them. The CDR3 sequence is CASSRIFTGNTEAFF. The CDR3 DNA is TGCGCCAGCAGCCGAATCTTCACAGGGAACACTGAAGCTTTCTTT. The full variable domain, its missing parts supplied by reference TRBV5-1 and TRBJ1-1, is KAGVTQTPRYLIKTRGQQVTLSCSPISGHRSVSWYQQTPGQGLQFLFEYFSETQRNKGNFPGRFSGRQFSNSRSEMNVSTLELGDSALYLCASSRIFTGNTEAFFGQGTRLTVV.

This clonotype occurred many times. This chain joins TRBV5-1 and TRBJ2-7; D remains ambiguous. The V gene's germline CDR1 is SGHRS and CDR2 YFSETQ. This CDR3 is 12 amino acids long. The ends were cut back, 3 bases at V and 0 bases at J, with 4 bases in the middle. Here the CDR3 DNA reads TGCGCCAGCAGCTGGCCCTCCTACGAGCAGTACTTC. Protein sequence: CASSWPSYEQYF. The whole variable domain, remainder taken from reference TRBV5-1 and TRBJ2-7, is KAGVTQTPRYLIKTRGQQVTLSCSPISGHRSVSWYQQTPGQGLQFLFEYFSETQRNKGNFPGRFSGRQFSNSRSEMNVSTLELGDSALYLCASSWPSYEQYFGPGTRLTVT.

The table lists this clonotype with a few counts. V usage is TRBV5-1 and J usage is TRBJ2-7; D may be TRBD1 or TRBD2 (7 bases each). The V end was cut by 4 bases, the J end by 0 bases, with 14 bases between. CDR3 size: 15 residues. Germline V gene sequence: CDR1 SGHRS, CDR2 YFSETQ. The chain's CDR3 is CASSPGRGGSYEQYF. CDR3 coding DNA: TGCGCCAGCAGCCCAGGCAGGGGGGGCTCCTACGAGCAGTACTTC.

This clonotype has ten or more counts. J is TRBJ2-5 and V is TRBV5-1; 10 bases align to TRBD2. This CDR3 region has 18 residues. Trimming cost V 4 bases and J 5 bases; bases outside gene matches: 17. The germline CDR1 and CDR2 sequences are SGHRS and YFSETQ. DNA of the CDR3: TGCGCCAGCAGCCTCTCAGGAACTAGCGGGGAAGGACGGGAGACCCAGTACTTC. Translating it yields CASSLSGTSGEGRETQYF.

This rearrangement joins TRBV13 to TRBJ2-7; the match to TRBD2 covers 7 bases. After removal of 4 bases from V and 2 bases from J, the junction contained 11 bases not matched to a gene. This CDR3 is built from 16 residues. Looked up from germline, CDR1 is PRHDT and CDR2 is FYEKMQ (reference sequence). The CDR3 loop reads CASSSAPGLSPYEQYF. CDR3 bases: TGTGCCAGCAGCTCTGCGCCGGGACTATCGCCCTACGAGCAGTACTTC.

This clonotype was seen just once. The chain combines TRBV24-1 with TRBJ1-5; 7 positions match TRBD1. Germline trimming cut 4 bases from V and 3 bases from J; bases unmatched to any gene: 8. The CDR3 length is 16 residues. Germline CDR1 KGHDR, CDR2 SFDVKD. This chain's CDR3 is CATSDRDSPSNQPQHF. The CDR3, as DNA: TGTGCCACCAGTGACCGGGACAGTCCTTCCAATCAGCCCCAGCATTTT.

This clonotype was counted many times. The genes are TRBV20-1 and TRBJ2-5; a possible D gene is TRBD2 (6 bases). V was cut by 5 bases and J by 3 bases, with 19 bases left in between. The CDR3 extends over 15 amino acids. Germline V gene lookup returns CDR1 DFQATT and CDR2 SNEGSKA (reference sequence). This chain's CDR3 is CSARNPGLREETQYF. CDR3 sequence (DNA): TGCAGTGCTCGAAACCCGGGACTGCGGGAAGAGACCCAGTACTTC.

This clonotype was recorded once. The chain combines TRBV29-1 with TRBJ1-1; D unclear. With 0 bases removed from V and 3 bases from J, the gap between germline ends came to 2 bases. From germline, CDR1 is SQVTM and CDR2 ANQGSEA. The CDR3 has 11 amino acids. CDR3 nucleotides: TGCAGCGTTGAAGACCACACTGAAGCTTTCTTT. This gives the protein CSVEDHTEAFF.

There are many counts of this clonotype. The rearrangement links TRBV29-1 to TRBJ2-7, with D perhaps TRBD1 or TRBD2 (6 bases each). The length of the CDR3 is 17 residues. V lost 6 bases and J 1 base, leaving 25 bases between the germline ends. Germline values: CDR1 SQVTM, CDR2 ANQGSEA. The CDR3 DNA reads TGCAGCGTGTGCCGAAGGGGGGCAGACAGACCTTCCTACGAGCAGTACTTC. This sequence encodes CSVCRRGADRPSYEQYF.